This TCR beta chain came from a study of cytomegalovirus exposure and HLA in healthy donors. Assay: immunoSEQ multiplex PCR; the TCRdb copy retains only in-frame clones and omits some. The sample consists of some 330,000 clones, about nine tenths of them appearing once. As to this clone: Its antigen is unidentified.

Trimming took 4 bases from V and 0 from J, leaving 11 bases between them. The CDR3 spans 15 residues. Per germline, CDR1 SGHRS and CDR2 YFSETQ. Notes on the study in general: Listed as cytomegalovirus-associated were over 150 TCR beta chains.

The TCR sequence derives from a woman younger than 35 in good health and CMV-seronegative. The chain carries TRBV5-1 and TRBJ2-1, with D unclear. Specimen: PBMCs. DNA of the CDR3: TGCGCCAGCAGCCCCCCGGAGAGCTCCTACAATGAGCAGTTCTTC. Translated: CASSPPESSYNEQFF. Full variable domain (outside the CDR3, taken from reference TRBV5-1 and TRBJ2-1): KAGVTQTPRYLIKTRGQQVTLSCSPISGHRSVSWYQQTPGQGLQFLFEYFSETQRNKGNFPGRFSGRQFSNSRSEMNVSTLELGDSALYLCASSPPESSYNEQFFGPGTRLTVL.